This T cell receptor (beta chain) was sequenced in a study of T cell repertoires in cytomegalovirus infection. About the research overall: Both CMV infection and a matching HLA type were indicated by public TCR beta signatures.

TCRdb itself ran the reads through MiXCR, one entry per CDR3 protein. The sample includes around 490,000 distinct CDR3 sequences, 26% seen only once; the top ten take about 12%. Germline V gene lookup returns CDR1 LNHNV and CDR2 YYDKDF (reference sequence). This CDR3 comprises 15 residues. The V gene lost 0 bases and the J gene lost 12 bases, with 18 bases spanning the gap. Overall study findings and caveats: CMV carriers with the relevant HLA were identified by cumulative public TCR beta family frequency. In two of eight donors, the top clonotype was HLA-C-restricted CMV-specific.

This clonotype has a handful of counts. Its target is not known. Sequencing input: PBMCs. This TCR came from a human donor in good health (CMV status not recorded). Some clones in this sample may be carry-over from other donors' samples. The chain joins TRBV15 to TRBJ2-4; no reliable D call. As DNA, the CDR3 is TGTGCCACCAGCAGAGATACAATAGATAGGCGGCCTCAGTACTTC. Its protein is CATSRDTIDRRPQYF. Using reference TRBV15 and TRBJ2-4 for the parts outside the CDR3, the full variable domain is DAMVIQNPRYQVTQFGKPVTLSCSQTLNHNVMYWYQQKSSQAPKLLFHYYDKDFNNEADTPDNFQSRRPNTSFCFLDIRSPGLGDTAMYLCATSRDTIDRRPQYFGAGTRLSVL.